The clone carrying this T cell receptor beta chain was seen repeatedly, ten times or more. Its antigen is still unknown. Investigators profiled TCR beta VDJ and CDR3 from genomic DNA template. TCRdb recomputed calls from the reads with MiXCR, one row per CDR3 protein. The data contain 150,000 to 200,000 distinct CDR3 sequences, about 50% of them singletons. Patients chosen for sequencing had CD8+CD57+ cells that had expanded, as shown by flow cytometry. Every patient was diagnosed with severe acquired aplastic anemia. These data come from a study of CD8+CD57+ T cells in acquired aplastic anemia. For the study at large: The sorted CD4+ and CD8+ cells yielded an average approximately 3.3 ug of DNA. Study-level results: The number of CD8+ CDR3 sequences shared by patients and controls was twenty-nine.

The CDR3 sequence is 16 residues long. Looked up from germline, CDR1 is SGDLS and CDR2 is YYNGEE. Trimming cost V 3 bases and J 4 bases, with 16 bases left between them. Sequenced input: sorted CD4+, CD8+, or CD8+CD57+ T cells (not recorded which) from PBMCs. The clonotype originates from a human donor with aplastic anemia. The chain has TRBV9 and TRBJ1-4; D perhaps matches TRBD1 (5 bases). The CDR3 spells CASSADNGTDNEKLFF. The CDR3 DNA reads TGTGCCAGCAGCGCGGACAACGGGACGGATAATGAAAAACTGTTTTTT.